This record covers a single T cell receptor beta chain. The antigen remains undetermined. This sample was taken from a study of shared clonotypes between healthy human individuals. Study details: Three CD4 naive, three CD4 memory, two CD8 naive and one CD8 memory plate were used per donor.

CDR1 SGHRS and CDR2 YFSETQ come from the germline V gene. The CDR3 length is 14 residues. The V end lost 3 bases, the J end lost 6 bases, and 14 bases lay between the germline ends. Study-wide results and limits: Apart from blood, nothing was sampled; tissue repertoires likely differ. Clonotypes shared by all four sorted-subset donors had higher generation probabilities than non-shared clonotypes. Naive subsets generally exceeded memory subsets in estimated richness.

TCRdb keeps only in-frame clones here, not all; method: immunoSEQ multiplex PCR. The repertoire holds around 690,000 clones, about 92% seen once, with about 33% in the top ten. The V call is TRBV5-1, the J call TRBJ2-3; a weak D match, TRBD2 (6 bases). Sequenced input: memory CD8+ T cells from PBMCs. Stated subset: CD45RO+ cells pooled with CCR7-negative TemRA cells. This receptor was taken from a man aged 18 to 30 in good health. Some clones in this sample may be carry-over from other donors' samples. DNA for the CDR3: TGCGCCAGCAGCTGGGGGGTAGCATCCGATACGCAGTATTTT. It yields the protein CASSWGVASDTQYF.